Listed here is a single T cell receptor (beta chain). No antigen is known for it. A much bigger clone sits one base away, suggesting this may be a read error. This sample was included in a study of T cells after yellow fever vaccination. Study-level background: Each low-cell-number fraction was prepared by means of SMART-Seq v4 Ultra Low Input.

General study points: A large majority of primary-vaccination clones showed up again after the booster (roughly 96% CD4, about 90% CD8).

TCRdb re-called the 5' RACE reads through MiXCR, storing one row per CDR3 protein. The table has 200,000 to 300,000 distinct CDR3 sequences, roughly 3.7% seen once; the top ten hold approximately 18%. This sample comprised PBMCs, obtained 15 days after the yellow fever booster vaccination. This sequence was found in a man between 18 and 35 years old who received the YFV17D yellow fever vaccine.

The CDR3 DNA reads TGTGCCAGCAGCCAACTCGGTAGCTCCTATGAGCAGTTCTTC. It translates to CASSQLGSSYEQFF. The chain is built from TRBV4-2 and TRBJ2-1; the D is unclear. Germline V gives CDR1 LGHNA, CDR2 YNFKEQ. Deletions cut 2 bases from V and 8 bases from J, with 13 bases between. The CDR3 covers 14 residues.